Sequencing of this T cell receptor beta chain was carried out in a study of OX40 agonist ivuxolimab in advanced cancers. Study as a whole: Intravenous ivuxolimab at 0.01 to 10 mg/kg was given to patients every 2 weeks. Aged about 20 to 85 with a mean of 60 years, they were 82.7% male. Prior therapy, whether anti-PD-1, anti-PD-L1 or anti-CTLA-4, was allowed, and less than 45% had some.

Of note for this clone: Its antigen is unidentified.

Broader study findings: CD4+ and CD8+ T cells in blood underwent clonal expansion by week 6 at 0.1 to 3.0 mg/kg.

TCRdb's copy holds only in-frame clones and misses some; the assay was immunoSEQ multiplex PCR. This sample has 40,000 to 55,000 clones, with 80% to 90% found just once. Per the germline V gene, CDR1 is MNHEY and CDR2 is SMNVEV (reference sequence). This CDR3 has 19 residues. The sequences come from CD4+ or CD8+ T cells sorted from blood, collected in a trial of the OX40 agonist ivuxolimab. This chain links TRBV27 with TRBJ2-5; TRBD2 agrees at 11 bases. The DNA end is a closer match to TRBJ2-7, so the J assignment may be wrong. The clonotype was recovered from an adult with an advanced solid tumor such as melanoma, head and neck, liver or kidney cancer. CDR3 region: CASSPGTQGGSGRGDEQYF. CDR3 bases: TGTGCCAGCAGTCCCGGGACCCAAGGAGGTAGCGGGAGGGGGGACGAGCAGTACTTC.